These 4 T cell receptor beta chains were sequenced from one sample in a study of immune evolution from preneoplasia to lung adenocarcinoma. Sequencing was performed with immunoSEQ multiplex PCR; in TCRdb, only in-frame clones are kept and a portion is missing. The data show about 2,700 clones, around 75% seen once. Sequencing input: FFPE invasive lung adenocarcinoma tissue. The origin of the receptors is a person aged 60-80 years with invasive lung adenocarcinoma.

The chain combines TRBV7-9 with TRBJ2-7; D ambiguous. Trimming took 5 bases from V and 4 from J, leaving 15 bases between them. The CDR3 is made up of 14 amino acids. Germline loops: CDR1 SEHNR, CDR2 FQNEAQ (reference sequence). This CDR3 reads CASSHPTRPYEQYF. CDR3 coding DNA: TGTGCCAGCAGCCACCCGACAAGGCCGTACGAGCAGTACTTC.

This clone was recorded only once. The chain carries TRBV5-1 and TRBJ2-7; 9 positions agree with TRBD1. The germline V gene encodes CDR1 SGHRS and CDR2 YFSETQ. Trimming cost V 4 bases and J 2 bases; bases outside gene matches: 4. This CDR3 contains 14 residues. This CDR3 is CASSRTGDPYEQYF. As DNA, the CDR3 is TGCGCCAGCAGCAGGACAGGGGACCCCTACGAGCAGTACTTC.

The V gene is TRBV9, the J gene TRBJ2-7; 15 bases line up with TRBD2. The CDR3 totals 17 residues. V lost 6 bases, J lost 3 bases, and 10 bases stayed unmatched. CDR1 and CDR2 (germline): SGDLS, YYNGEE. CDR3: CASTPGLAGGPLYEQYF. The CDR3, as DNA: TGTGCCAGCACCCCGGGACTAGCGGGAGGCCCCCTCTACGAGCAGTACTTC.

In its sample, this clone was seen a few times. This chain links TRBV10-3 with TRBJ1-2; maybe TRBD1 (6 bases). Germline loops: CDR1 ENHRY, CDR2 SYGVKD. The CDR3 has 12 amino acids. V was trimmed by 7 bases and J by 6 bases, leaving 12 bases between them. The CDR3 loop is CAIKGGGNGYTF. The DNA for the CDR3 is TGTGCCATCAAAGGGGGAGGGAATGGCTACACCTTC.